The entry below gives a single T cell receptor beta chain sequence along with its context. This clone has a handful of counts. It has no known antigen specificity. No base-level quality is on record; no much larger clone is a single base apart. The receptor library was made with the immunoSEQ multiplex PCR assay. Sourced from immuneACCESS, this table was stored by TCRdb with only in-frame sequences that have V and J called. A share of the clones is absent; for the studies checked, an unresolved V gene accounts for under half, and the remainder has no known explanation. Present in this sample are roughly 28,000 clones, 70% to 85% of which were seen just once. The ten largest clones take up approximately 22% of the sample. The source of the sample is a study of control samples from healthy donors and cancer patients (dated by TCRdb to about 2020). CDR1 and CDR2 are read off the germline V gene as SGHRS and YFSETQ. V sheds 4 bases and J sheds 4 bases, leaving 9 bases between their ends. The CDR3 numbers 12 residues from cysteine through phenylalanine. CDR3 DNA only is kept here, 36 bases in frame from base 1.

The source is a man aged 60-69 years with head and neck cancer. The chain uses TRBV5-1 and TRBJ2-7; no D segment can be confidently identified. The sequenced material came from PBMCs. The CDR3 protein: CASSPGGYEQYF. The DNA reads TGCGCCAGCAGCCCTGGTGGGTACGAGCAGTACTTC.